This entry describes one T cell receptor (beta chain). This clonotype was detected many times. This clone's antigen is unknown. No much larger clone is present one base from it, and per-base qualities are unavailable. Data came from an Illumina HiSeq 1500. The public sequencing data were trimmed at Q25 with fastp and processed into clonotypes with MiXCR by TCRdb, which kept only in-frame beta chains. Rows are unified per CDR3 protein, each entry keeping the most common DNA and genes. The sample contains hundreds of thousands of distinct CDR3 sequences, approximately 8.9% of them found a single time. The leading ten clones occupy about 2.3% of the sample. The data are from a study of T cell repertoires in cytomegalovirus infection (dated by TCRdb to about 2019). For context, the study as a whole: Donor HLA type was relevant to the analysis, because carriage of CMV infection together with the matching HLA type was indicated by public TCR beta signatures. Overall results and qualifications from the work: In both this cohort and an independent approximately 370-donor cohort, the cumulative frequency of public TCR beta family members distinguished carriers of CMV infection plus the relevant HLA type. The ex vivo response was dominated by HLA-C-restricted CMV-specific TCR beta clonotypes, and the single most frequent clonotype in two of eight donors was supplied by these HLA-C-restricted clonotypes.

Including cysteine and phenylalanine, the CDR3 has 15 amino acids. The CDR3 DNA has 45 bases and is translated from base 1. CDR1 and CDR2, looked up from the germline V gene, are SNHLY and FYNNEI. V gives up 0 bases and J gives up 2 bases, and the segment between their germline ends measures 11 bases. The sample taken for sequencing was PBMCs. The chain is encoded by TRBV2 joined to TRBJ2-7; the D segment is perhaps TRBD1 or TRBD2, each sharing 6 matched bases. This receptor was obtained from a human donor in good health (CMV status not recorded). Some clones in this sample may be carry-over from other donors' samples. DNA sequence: TGTGCCAGCAGTGAAGCCCCGGGGGCTCCCTACGAGCAGTACTTC. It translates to CASSEAPGAPYEQYF.